This TCR beta chain was observed in a study of T cells in Graves' hyperthyroidism and ophthalmopathy (dated by TCRdb to between 2018 and 2021). In terms of the full investigation: Peripheral blood samples were taken at the time of initial diagnosis, prior to any treatment. In about 6 Graves' hyperthyroidism patients, the study also compared T-cell repertoires from thyroid tissue with T-cell repertoires from blood. The paper describes TCR Vbeta CDR3 sequencing of 120 to 150 peripheral blood samples, made up of roughly 45 ophthalmopathy patients, 70 to 75 hyperthyroidism patients and 17 progressor patients. For training and testing, the 100 or so patients in the discovery cohort were randomly divided in a 7:3 ratio. Prospective prediction of ophthalmopathy was tested in an independent validation cohort consisting of some 20 hyperthyroidism patients and about 17 patients who later progressed to ophthalmopathy. After sampling, hyperthyroidism patients received methimazole starting at 30 mg daily, and ophthalmopathy patients received high-dose intravenous methylprednisolone. To identify TCR V-J signatures that set the groups apart, the researchers used a discovery cohort of 100 or so patients, made up of approximately 43 with Graves' ophthalmopathy and about 55 with stable Graves' hyperthyroidism. What the research found in general, with its limitations: Sample size was not statistically predetermined, and investigators were not blinded to group allocation. During validation, the model predicted progression to ophthalmopathy a median of roughly 7.1 months ahead of onset, with roughly 65% sensitivity and less than 85% specificity. A 13 V-J signature model separated ophthalmopathy from stable hyperthyroidism, with 87.88% sensitivity and 81.08% specificity in cross-validation and 80%/75% in testing. Most expanded thyroid clonotypes (frequency above 0.001) were also found in blood, which suggests that blood repertoires may mirror thyroid immune responses.

Ophthalmopathy patients had moderately to severely active disease, with a Clinical Activity Score of 3 or more, a NOSPECS grade of 4 or more, and a disease duration of less than 3 months. Patients with uncontrolled infections, other autoimmune diseases, pregnancy or lactation were excluded. Diagnoses relied on clinical symptoms, serum thyroxine and TRAb, thyroid ultrasound and orbital computed tomography. PBMCs were isolated from roughly 10 ml of fresh peripheral blood by Ficoll-Paque density gradient centrifugation. Trizol reagent was used to extract total RNA, and RNA quality was then checked on an Agilent 2100 Bioanalyzer. The CDR3 measures 15 amino acids from cysteine to phenylalanine. Kept here is only the CDR3 DNA, which spans 45 bases and is read in frame from base 1. Relative to germline, V is 4 bases shorter and J is 0 bases shorter, with 10 bases between their ends. CDR1 is given as SGHTA and CDR2 as FQGNSA, both from the germline V gene.

Concerning this clonotype: The antigen it recognizes is unknown. There are no base qualities to consult, and no much larger clone falls within one base.

Amplification of TCR beta CDR3 regions was carried out from RNA transcripts. The TCR CDR3 was subjected to a first round of RT-PCR using the HTBI primer set and the Qiagen OneStep RT-PCR kit. Libraries were constructed in a second round of multiplex PCR, after which size selection and purification were performed. Sequencing of the libraries was done on an Illumina HiSeq2000 using paired-end 100 bp reads. The authors processed their data as follows. SOAPnuke was used to process the raw data, throwing out any read that contained adapters or uncalled bases, had a mean Phred below 15, or lacked an exact constant-primer or identifier match. COPE v1.2.5 was used to merge the high-quality paired reads, and each unique nucleotide sequence was defined as a clonotype. MiTCR v1.1 was used to align clonotypes to the IMGT TRBV, TRBD and TRBJ reference segments. The analysis was restricted to V-J combinations with a frequency above 0.0001, which together covered roughly 99% of the repertoires. The TCS score was defined as F50 (clonal expansion) divided by E x V (chaos), with BLOSUM62-based TCRdist calculated between CDR3 peptides within each V-J. Welch's t-statistics and random forest reduced around 520 V-J features to 13, which were used in a naive Bayes classifier (R e1071). TCRdb applied fastp at Q25 and MiXCR to the public reads, then kept only in-frame beta chains. Rows are combined by CDR3 protein, so each entry shows the most common genes and DNA. What appears here as the V and J calls and clone size reflects TCRdb's work, not the paper's. The sample table shows 550,000 to 600,000 distinct CDR3 sequences, and 14% are seen once. The ten most abundant clones make up around 7% of the sample.

The TCR originated in a woman under 30 with Graves' ophthalmopathy. Sequences were obtained from blood. This receptor chain uses TRBV7-2 and TRBJ2-1; matching of 7 bases hints at TRBD1 as the D gene. The DNA reads as follows: TGTGCCAGCAGCTGGAGGGACAGCTCCTACAATGAGCAGTTCTTC. Protein translation: CASSWRDSSYNEQFF.